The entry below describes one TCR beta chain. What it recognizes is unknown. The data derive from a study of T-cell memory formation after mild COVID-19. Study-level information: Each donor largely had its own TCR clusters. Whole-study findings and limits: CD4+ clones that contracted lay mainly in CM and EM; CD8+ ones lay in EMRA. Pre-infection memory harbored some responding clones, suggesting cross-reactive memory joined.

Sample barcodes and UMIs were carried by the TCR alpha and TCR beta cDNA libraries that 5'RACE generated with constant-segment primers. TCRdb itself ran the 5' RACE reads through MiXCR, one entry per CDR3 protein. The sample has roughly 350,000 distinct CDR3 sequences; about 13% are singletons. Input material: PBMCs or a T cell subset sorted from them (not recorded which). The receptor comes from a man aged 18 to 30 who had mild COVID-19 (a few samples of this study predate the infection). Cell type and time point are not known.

CDR3 coding DNA: TGTGCCAGCCGCTGGGACACCGACTACGAGCAGTACTTC. This codes for CASRWDTDYEQYF. This chain uses TRBV11-2 with TRBJ2-7; D may be TRBD1 (6 bases). The ends were cut back, 8 bases at V and 3 bases at J, with 14 bases in the middle. This CDR3 spans 13 amino acids. Looked up from germline, CDR1 is SGHAT and CDR2 is FQNNGV.